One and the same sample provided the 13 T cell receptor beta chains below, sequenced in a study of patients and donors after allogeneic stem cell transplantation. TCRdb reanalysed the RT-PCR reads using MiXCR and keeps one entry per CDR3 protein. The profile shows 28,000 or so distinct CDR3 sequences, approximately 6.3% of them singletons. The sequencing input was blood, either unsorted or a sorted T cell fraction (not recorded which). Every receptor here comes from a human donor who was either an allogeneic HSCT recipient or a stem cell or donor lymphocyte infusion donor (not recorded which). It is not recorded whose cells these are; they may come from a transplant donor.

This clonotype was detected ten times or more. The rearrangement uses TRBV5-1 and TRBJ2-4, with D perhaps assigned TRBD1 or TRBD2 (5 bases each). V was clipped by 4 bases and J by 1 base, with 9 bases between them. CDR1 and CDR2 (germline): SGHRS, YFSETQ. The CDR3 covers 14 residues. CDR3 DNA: TGCGCCAGCAGCCACGAGGGGGCCAAAAACATTCAGTACTTC. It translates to CASSHEGAKNIQYF.

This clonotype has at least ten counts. The CDR3: CASSLGTGYGYTF. Written as DNA, the CDR3 is TGTGCCAGCAGCTTAGGGACAGGCTATGGCTACACCTTC. V usage is TRBV7-9 and J usage is TRBJ1-2, with 7 nucleotides matching TRBD1. Trimming at V came to 1 base and at J to 4 bases, leaving 0 bases not matched to a gene. Germline values: CDR1 SEHNR, CDR2 FQNEAQ (reference sequence). CDR3 length: 13 residues.

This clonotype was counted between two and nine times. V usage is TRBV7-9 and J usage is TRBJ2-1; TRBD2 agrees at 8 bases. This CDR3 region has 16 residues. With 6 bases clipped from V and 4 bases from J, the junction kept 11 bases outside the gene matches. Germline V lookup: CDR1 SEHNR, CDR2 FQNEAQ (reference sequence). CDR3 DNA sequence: TGTGCCAGCAGGTCAGGCGGCGGGAGGAGATACAATGAGCAGTTCTTC. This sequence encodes CASRSGGGRRYNEQFF.

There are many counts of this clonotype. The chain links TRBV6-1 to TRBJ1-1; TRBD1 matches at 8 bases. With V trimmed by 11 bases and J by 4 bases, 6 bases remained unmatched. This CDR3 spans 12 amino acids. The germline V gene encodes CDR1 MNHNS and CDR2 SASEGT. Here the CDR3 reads CAGQGGGTEAFF. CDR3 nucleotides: TGTGCCGGACAGGGAGGCGGCACTGAAGCTTTCTTT.

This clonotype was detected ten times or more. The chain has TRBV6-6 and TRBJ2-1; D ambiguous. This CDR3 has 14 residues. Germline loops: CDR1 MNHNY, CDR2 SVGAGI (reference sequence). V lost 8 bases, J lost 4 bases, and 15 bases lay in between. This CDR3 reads CASLVESRYNEQFF. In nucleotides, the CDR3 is TGTGCCAGCTTGGTTGAAAGTCGGTACAATGAGCAGTTCTTC.

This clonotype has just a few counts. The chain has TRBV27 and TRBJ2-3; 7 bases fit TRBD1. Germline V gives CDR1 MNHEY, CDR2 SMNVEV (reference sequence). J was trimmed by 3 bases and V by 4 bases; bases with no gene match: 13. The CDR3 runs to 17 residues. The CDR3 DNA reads TGTGCCAGCAGTTCCCGGATACAGGGGCAGTGGACAGATACGCAGTATTTT. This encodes CASSSRIQGQWTDTQYF.

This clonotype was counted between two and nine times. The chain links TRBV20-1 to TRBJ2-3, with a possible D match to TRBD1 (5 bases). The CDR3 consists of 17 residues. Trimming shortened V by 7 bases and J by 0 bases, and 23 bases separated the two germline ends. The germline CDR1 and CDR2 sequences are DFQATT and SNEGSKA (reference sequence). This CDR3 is CSGTRFRGLTSTDTQYF. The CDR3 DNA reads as TGCAGTGGCACGAGGTTTAGGGGCCTCACTAGCACAGATACGCAGTATTTT.

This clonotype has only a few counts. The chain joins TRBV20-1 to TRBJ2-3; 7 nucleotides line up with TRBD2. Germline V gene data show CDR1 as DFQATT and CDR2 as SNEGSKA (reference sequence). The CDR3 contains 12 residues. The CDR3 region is CSGRVSTDTQYF. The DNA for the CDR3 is TGCTCAGGGAGGGTTAGCACAGATACGCAGTATTTT.

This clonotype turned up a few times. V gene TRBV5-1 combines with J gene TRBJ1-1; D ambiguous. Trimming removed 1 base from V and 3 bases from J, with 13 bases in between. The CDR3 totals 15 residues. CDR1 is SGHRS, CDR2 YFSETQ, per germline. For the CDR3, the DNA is TGCGCCAGCAGCTTGATCGTTGGTAGGGACACTGAAGCTTTCTTT. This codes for CASSLIVGRDTEAFF.

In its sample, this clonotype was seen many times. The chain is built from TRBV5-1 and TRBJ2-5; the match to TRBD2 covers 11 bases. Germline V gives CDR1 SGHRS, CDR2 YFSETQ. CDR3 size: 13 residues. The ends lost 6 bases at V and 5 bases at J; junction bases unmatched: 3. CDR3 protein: CASIGLAGETQYF. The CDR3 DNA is TGCGCCAGCATCGGACTAGCGGGCGAGACCCAGTACTTC.

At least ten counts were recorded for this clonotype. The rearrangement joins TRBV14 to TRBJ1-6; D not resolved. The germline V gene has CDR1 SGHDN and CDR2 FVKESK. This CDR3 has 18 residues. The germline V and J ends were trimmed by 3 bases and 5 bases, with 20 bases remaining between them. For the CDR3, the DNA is TGTGCCAGCAGCCATGAGACCAAGAGCAGCATGGATAATTCACCCCTCCACTTT. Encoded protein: CASSHETKSSMDNSPLHF.

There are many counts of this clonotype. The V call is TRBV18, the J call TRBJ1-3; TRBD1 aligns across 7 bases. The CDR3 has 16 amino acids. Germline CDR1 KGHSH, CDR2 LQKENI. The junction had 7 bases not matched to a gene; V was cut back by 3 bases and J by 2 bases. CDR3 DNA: TGTGCCAGCTCACCTATGGACAGGACAACTGGAAACACCATATATTTT. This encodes CASSPMDRTTGNTIYF.

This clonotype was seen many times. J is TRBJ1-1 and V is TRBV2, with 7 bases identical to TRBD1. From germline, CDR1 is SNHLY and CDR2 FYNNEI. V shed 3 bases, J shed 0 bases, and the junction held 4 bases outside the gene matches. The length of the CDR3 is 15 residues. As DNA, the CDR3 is TGTGCCAGCAGTGAGGGACAGTTCATGAACACTGAAGCTTTCTTT. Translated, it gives CASSEGQFMNTEAFF.